This T cell receptor (beta chain) was identified during a study of technical replicates of blood from a few donors. The repertoire was sequenced with immunoSEQ multiplex PCR; TCRdb's copy has only in-frame clones and lacks some. The sample has around 54,000 clones, about 96% seen once. J lost 5 bases, V lost 0 bases, and 11 bases had no gene match. Germline loops: CDR1 SGHRS, CDR2 YFSETQ. This CDR3 spans 17 amino acids. The sequence was obtained from a human donor in good health. The chain employs TRBV5-1 and TRBJ2-5; 9 nucleotides align to TRBD2. The material sequenced was T cells isolated from PBMCs. The CDR3 DNA reads as TGCGCCAGCAGCTTGGGCCGGCTAGGGCGGGAGGGGGAGACCCAGTACTTC. It encodes CASSLGRLGREGETQYF.